This T cell receptor (beta chain) originates from a study of blood T cell repertoires in COVID-19 (TCRdb year 2020). Some background on the complete study: Collaborator samples came from the United States, Italy and Spain and covered acute and convalescent phases of COVID-19. The material from the prospective study consisted of cDNA or gDNA derived from T cells, B-cell-depleted T cells, or PBMCs. Subjects who had been exposed to COVID-19, were actively infected with it, or had recovered from it provided the deeply sampled blood TCRbeta repertoires that made up the dataset. The repertoires were made available in a free public database intended to serve as a resource for research on the immune response to SARS-CoV-2. The samples were drawn from two sources: the first 160 participants of the ongoing ImmuneRACE study, and 1,000 to 1,500 subjects contributed by 6 global collaborators. Nearly every sample came with metadata listing a de-identified subject ID, COVID-19 status, age in years and sex. Where available, HLA class I and class II types were obtained from metadata supplied by the sample provider rather than from assay-based typing. Overall study results and their limits: How much clinical and demographic metadata was included differed by source and by participant, and the metadata was provided uncurated.

For this clone: Its antigen target is currently unknown. No base-level quality is on record; no much larger clone is a single base apart.

Trimming takes 1 base off V and 0 bases off J; junction bases not matched to a gene: 9. CDR1 SGHNT and CDR2 YYREEE were looked up in the germline V gene (reference sequence). Including cysteine and phenylalanine, the CDR3 has 17 amino acids. The sequence is cut down to CDR3 DNA, 51 bases in frame from base 1. TCRbeta CDR3 regions were amplified from genomic DNA by means of the immunoSEQ Assay, a bias-controlled multiplex PCR. The original methods were these. Nucleated cell counts per sample were estimated from amplification of reference gene primers within the assay. To quantify the absolute abundance of each unique TCRbeta CDR3 rearrangement, sequence reads were collapsed and filtered. For each sample, productive Simpson clonality was calculated by taking the square root of Simpson's diversity index across productive rearrangements. TCRdb took over this immuneACCESS table, retaining in-frame rearrangements with V and J assigned. Such tables are incomplete; in checked studies, under half of the missing clones stem from an unresolved V gene, and the remainder is unexplained. That table supplies the V and J calls and clone size; D and trimming were determined from the DNA. In this sample the table shows some 220,000 clones, roughly 82% of which occur a single time. The top ten hold 9.7% of the sample.

Whole blood was collected in K2EDTA tubes by collaborating institutions according to the institutions' own protocols. For TCRbeta analysis, collaborators shipped samples as frozen whole blood, isolated PBMCs, or DNA extracted from either of those sample types. The sequence is built from TRBV5-4 and TRBJ1-1; a stretch of 7 junction bases matches TRBD1. The origin of this receptor is a man in his forties or fifties with active or convalescent COVID-19. The sample taken for sequencing was peripheral blood. The nucleotide sequence reads TGTGCCAGCAGCTTGCCCAAAGGACAGGCGATGAACACTGAAGCTTTCTTT. Protein translation: CASSLPKGQAMNTEAFF.